Reported below is one TCR beta chain. Its matching antigen is unknown. This sample is part of a study of T cell clonotyping in hematopoietic cell transplantation. General observations from the study: Graft donor and pretransplant recipient Inverse Simpson Index values predicted broader posttransplant TCR diversity.

Sequenced by immunoSEQ multiplex PCR; TCRdb stores in-frame clones only, minus some. The data show several thousand clones, approximately 80% seen once. Samples: about 28 days before transplant, then days 30, 100 and 180 after. The receptor comes from a male patient over 55 who had an allogeneic stem cell transplant from an unrelated donor, so the T cells may come from the graft donor. Some clones in this sample may be carry-over from other donors' samples. The source material was peripheral blood mononuclear cells, sampled 30 days after allogeneic stem cell transplant.

The CDR3 reads CASSFRYTGELFF. CDR3 in DNA: TGTGCCAGCAGCTTCAGATACACCGGGGAGCTGTTTTTT. V gene TRBV6-5 combines with J gene TRBJ2-2; no reliable D call. The V gene's germline CDR1 is MNHEY and CDR2 SVGAGI. Trimming stripped 6 bases from V and 3 bases from J, with 8 bases between. This CDR3 region has 13 residues.